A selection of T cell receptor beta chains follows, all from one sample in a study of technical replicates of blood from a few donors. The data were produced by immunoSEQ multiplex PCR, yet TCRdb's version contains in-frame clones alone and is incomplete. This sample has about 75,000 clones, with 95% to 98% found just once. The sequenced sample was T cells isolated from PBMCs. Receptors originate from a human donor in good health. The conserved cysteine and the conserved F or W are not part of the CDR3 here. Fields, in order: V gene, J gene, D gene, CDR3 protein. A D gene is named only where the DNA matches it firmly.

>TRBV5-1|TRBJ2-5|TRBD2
ASSPSQGWGGTQY
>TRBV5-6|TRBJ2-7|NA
ASSLSQTYEQY
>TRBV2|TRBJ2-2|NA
ASSPGGNTGELF
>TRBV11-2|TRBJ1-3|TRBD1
ASSLVGQGHTIY
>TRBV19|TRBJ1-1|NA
AASLSGFQNTEAF
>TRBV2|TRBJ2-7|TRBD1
ASKMGQGGYEQY
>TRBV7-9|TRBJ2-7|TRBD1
ASSTYRGRTYEQY
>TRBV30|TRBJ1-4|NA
AWSRRGLATNEKLF
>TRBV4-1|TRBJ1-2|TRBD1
ASSQDPTGVNYGYT
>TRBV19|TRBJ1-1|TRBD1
ASRRDSSTEAF
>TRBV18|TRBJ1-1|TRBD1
ASSPVEQGARTEAF
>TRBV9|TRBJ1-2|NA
ASSVTYSRNGYT
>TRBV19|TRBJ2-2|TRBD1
ASSQGVNTGELF
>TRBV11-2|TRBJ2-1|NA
ASSVNSASSYNEQF
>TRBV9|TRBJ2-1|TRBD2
ASSAGGSYNEQF
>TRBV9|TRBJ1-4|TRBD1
ASSGNQGAREKLF
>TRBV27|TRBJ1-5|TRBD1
ASRRTGGDQPQH
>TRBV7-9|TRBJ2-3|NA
ASSLGIAESPDTQY
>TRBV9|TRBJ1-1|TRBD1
ASSLAGQGAEAF
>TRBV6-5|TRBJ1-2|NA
ASSYALRGDYGYT
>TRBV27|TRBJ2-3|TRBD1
ASSLIFSTGWSDTQY
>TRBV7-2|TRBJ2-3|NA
ASSLALVRSTDTQY